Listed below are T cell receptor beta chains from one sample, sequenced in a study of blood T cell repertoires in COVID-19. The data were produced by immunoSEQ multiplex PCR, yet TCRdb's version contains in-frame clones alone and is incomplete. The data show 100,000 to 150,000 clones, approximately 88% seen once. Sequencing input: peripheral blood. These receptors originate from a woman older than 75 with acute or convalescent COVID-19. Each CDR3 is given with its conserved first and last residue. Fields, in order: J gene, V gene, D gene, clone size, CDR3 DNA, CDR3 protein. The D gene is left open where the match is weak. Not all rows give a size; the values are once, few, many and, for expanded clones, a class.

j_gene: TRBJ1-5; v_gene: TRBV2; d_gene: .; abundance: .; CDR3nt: TGTGCCAGCAGTGGTCGGGTTGGGAGCAATCAGCCCCAGCATTTT; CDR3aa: CASSGRVGSNQPQHF
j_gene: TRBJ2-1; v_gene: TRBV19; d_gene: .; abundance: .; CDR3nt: TGTGCCACCCAAGAGACTAGGTCCTACAATGAGCAGTTCTTC; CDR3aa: CATQETRSYNEQFF
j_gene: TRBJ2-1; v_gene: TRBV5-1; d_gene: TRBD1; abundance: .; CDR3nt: TGCGCCAGCAGCAAGGGACAGATGCACGGTGAGCAGTTCTTC; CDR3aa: CASSKGQMHGEQFF
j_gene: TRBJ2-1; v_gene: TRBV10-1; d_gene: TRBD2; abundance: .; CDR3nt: TGCGCCAGCAGTAACGGTCGACTAGCTAGCAATGAGCAGTTCTTC; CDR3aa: CASSNGRLASNEQFF
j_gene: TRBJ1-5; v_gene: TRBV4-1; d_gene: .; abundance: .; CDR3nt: TGCGCCAGCAGCCAAGATTCCCAGGGAGGGGGTCAGCCCCAGCATTTT; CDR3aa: CASSQDSQGGGQPQHF
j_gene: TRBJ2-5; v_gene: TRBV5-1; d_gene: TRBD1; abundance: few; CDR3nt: TGCGCCAGCAGCAGGGGACAGGGGGCCGGGGAGACCCAGTACTTC; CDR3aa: CASSRGQGAGETQYF
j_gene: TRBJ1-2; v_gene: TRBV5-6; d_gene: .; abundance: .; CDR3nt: TGTGCCAGCAGCTTGGTAGGGGGAACGAACTATGGCTACACCTTC; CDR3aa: CASSLVGGTNYGYTF
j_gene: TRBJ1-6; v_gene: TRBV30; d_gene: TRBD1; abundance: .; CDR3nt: TGTGCCTGGACAGGGGGCTATAATTCACCCCTCCACTTT; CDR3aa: CAWTGGYNSPLHF
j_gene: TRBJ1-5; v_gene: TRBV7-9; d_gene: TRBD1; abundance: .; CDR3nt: TGTGCCAGCAGCTTAGCGGGCCCCAGGGGGCTAAATCAGCCCCAGCATTTT; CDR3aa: CASSLAGPRGLNQPQHF
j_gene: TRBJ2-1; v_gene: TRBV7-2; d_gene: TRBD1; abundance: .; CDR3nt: TGTGCCAGCAGCTTAGTAGGGGGCTTCTACAATGAGCAGTTCTTC; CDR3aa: CASSLVGGFYNEQFF
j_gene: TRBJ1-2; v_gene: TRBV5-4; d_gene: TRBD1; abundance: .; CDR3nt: TGTGCCAGCAGTCGACAGGGGGTTTCCCATGGCTACACCTTC; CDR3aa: CASSRQGVSHGYTF
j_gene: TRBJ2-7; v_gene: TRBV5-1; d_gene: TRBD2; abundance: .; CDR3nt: TGCGCCAGCACCGGGACTAGCGGGGGGACCCACGCCCAGCAGTACTTC; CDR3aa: CASTGTSGGTHAQQYF
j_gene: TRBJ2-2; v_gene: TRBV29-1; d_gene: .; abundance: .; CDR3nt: TGCAGCGTTGAAGAAGGGAGAGGGCCCACCGGGGAGCTGTTTTTT; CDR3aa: CSVEEGRGPTGELFF
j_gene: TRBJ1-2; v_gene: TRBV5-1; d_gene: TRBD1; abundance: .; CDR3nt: TGCGCCAGCAGCTTAGGACAGGCTAGCTATGGCTACACCTTC; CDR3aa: CASSLGQASYGYTF
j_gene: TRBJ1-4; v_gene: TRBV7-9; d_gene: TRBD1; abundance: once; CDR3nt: TGTGCCAGCAGCTACCGGGGACAGGGCCGTGAAAAACTGTTTTTT; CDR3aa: CASSYRGQGREKLFF
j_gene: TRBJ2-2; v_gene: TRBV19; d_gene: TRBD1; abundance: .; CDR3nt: TGTGCCAGTAGTATAGGCCAGGGGGACAGGGGACTAGGGAGCACCGGGGAGCTGTTTTTT; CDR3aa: CASSIGQGDRGLGSTGELFF
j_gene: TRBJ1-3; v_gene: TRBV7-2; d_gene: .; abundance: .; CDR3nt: TGTGCCAGCAGCTTAAGGGGTGGGTGGTATTTTGGAAACACCATATATTTT; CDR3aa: CASSLRGGWYFGNTIYF
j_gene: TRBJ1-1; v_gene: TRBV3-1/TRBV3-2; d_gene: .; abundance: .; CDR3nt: TGTGCCAGCAGCCAAGTTGGACATATGAACACTGAAGCTTTCTTT; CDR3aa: CASSQVGHMNTEAFF
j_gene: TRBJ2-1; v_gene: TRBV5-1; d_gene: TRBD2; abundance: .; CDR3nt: TGCGCCAGCAGCACCGGACTAGCGGGGGCCTACAATGAGCAGTTCTTC; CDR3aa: CASSTGLAGAYNEQFF
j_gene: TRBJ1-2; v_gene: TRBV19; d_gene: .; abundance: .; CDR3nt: TGTGCCAGTAGTCTAGACGGTCTTAACTATGGCTACACCTTC; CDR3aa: CASSLDGLNYGYTF
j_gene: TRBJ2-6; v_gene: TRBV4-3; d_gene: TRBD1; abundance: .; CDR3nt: TGCGCCAGCAGCCAGTATGGCTCCGGGACAGGGTCATCTGGGGCCAACGTCCTGACTTTC; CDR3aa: CASSQYGSGTGSSGANVLTF
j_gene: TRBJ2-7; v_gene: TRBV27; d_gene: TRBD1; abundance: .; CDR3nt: TGTGCCAGCAGTCTCTCCTCCAGGGGGTACGAGCAGTACTTC; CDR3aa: CASSLSSRGYEQYF
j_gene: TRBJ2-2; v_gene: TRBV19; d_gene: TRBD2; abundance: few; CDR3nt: TGTGCCAGTAGTCGGGGCGGGGGAACCGGGGAGCTGTTTTTT; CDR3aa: CASSRGGGTGELFF